Following are 7 T cell receptor beta chains from one sample sequenced in a study of CD8 T cells in Susac syndrome. Reverse transcription of roughly 0.45 to 1 ug RNA was performed with random hexamers. TCRdb re-derived calls from the immunoSEQ multiplex PCR reads in MiXCR, one entry per CDR3 protein. Altogether about 120,000 distinct CDR3 sequences are present, 80% to 95% being singletons, with the ten largest covering roughly 0.15%. Source material: CD4+ T cells from PBMCs. The receptors were gathered from a human donor in good health.

J is TRBJ2-3 and V is TRBV7-2; D unclear. Trimming removed 3 bases at V and 2 bases at J, with 9 bases between. CDR3 size: 14 residues. Germline V gene sequence: CDR1 SGHTA, CDR2 FQGNSA. CDR3 DNA: TGTGCCAGCAGCTTTACCCAGCTCACAGATACGCAGTATTTT. Protein product: CASSFTQLTDTQYF.

The chain carries TRBV5-1 and TRBJ1-6; TRBD1 matches 7 bases. Germline V gene sequence: CDR1 SGHRS, CDR2 YFSETQ. The CDR3 runs 20 residues. The V segment lost 3 bases and the J segment 0 bases; nucleotides outside the gene matches: 15. CDR3 protein: CASSYWGQPLTSSYNSPLHF. Here the CDR3 DNA reads TGCGCCAGCAGCTATTGGGGACAGCCTCTGACTAGCTCCTATAATTCACCCCTCCACTTT.

Only a few counts were recorded for this clonotype. V and J are TRBV5-1 and TRBJ1-1; TRBD1 aligns across 7 bases. This CDR3 has 16 amino acids. Germline CDR1 SGHRS, CDR2 YFSETQ. After removal of 2 bases from V and 0 bases from J, the junction contained 7 bases not matched to a gene. The CDR3: CASSLWNRGLNTEAFF. For the CDR3, the DNA is TGCGCCAGCAGCTTATGGAACAGGGGCTTGAACACTGAAGCTTTCTTT.

The CDR3 coding sequence is TGTGCCAGCAGTCCCATCTCTAGCGGTTACAATGAGCAGTTCTTC. Protein: CASSPISSGYNEQFF. This chain links TRBV12-3 or TRBV12-4 with TRBJ2-1; 7 nucleotides align to TRBD2. The CDR3 loop spans 15 amino acids. Trimming removed 5 bases from V and 4 bases from J; junction bases left unmatched: 8.

The CDR3 spells CASSIARPSGANVLTF. The CDR3 DNA reads as TGTGCCAGTAGTATCGCCAGGCCCTCTGGGGCCAACGTCCTGACTTTC. The rearrangement uses TRBV19 and TRBJ2-6; D is undetermined. This CDR3 spans 16 amino acids. The V gene's germline CDR1 is LNHDA and CDR2 SQIVND (reference sequence). V shed 3 bases and J shed 0 bases, with 9 bases lying between them.

The chain employs TRBV3-1 and TRBJ1-6; no definite D call. Germline CDR1 and CDR2: LGHDT and YNNKEL (reference sequence). The ends were cut back, 1 base at V and 9 bases at J, with 10 bases in the middle. The length of the CDR3 is 14 residues. CDR3 amino acids: CASSQVSTGSPLHF. The CDR3 nucleotides are TGTGCCAGCAGCCAAGTGTCGACGGGTTCACCCCTCCACTTT.

The chain couples TRBV12-3 or TRBV12-4 to TRBJ2-2; perhaps TRBD1 as D (6 bases). This CDR3 comprises 15 residues. The ends were cut back, 1 base at V and 2 bases at J, with 8 bases in the middle. CDR3 sequence (DNA): TGTGCCAGCAGTTTAGGGGGGCTAAACACCGGGGAGCTGTTTTTT. It yields the protein CASSLGGLNTGELFF.